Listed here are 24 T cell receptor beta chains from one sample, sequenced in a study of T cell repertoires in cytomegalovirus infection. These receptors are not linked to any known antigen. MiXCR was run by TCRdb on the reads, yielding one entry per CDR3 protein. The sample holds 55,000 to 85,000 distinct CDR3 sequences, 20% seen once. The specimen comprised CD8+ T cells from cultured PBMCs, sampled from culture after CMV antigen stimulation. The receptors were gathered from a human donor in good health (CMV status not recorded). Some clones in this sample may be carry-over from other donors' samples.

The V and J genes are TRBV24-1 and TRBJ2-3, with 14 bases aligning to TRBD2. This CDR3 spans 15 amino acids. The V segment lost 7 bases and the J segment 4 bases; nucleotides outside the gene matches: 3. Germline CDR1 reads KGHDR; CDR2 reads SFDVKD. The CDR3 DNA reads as TGTGCCACCAGCGGGACTAGCGGGGGTGCAGATACGCAGTATTTT. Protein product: CATSGTSGGADTQYF.

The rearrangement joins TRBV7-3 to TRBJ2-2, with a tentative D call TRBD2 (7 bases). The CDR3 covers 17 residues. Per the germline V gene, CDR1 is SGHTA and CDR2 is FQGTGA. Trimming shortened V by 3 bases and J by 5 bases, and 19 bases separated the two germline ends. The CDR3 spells CASSFGGGPEWTGELFF. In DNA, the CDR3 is TGTGCCAGCAGCTTTGGCGGGGGCCCGGAATGGACCGGGGAGCTGTTTTTT.

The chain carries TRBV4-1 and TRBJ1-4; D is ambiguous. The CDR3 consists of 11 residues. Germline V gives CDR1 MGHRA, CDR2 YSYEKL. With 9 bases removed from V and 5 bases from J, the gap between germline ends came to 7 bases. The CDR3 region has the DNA TGCGCCAGTAGGTGGAATGAAAAACTGTTTTTT. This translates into CASRWNEKLFF.

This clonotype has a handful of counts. The CDR3 spells CASSLIGQYTIYF. For the CDR3, the DNA is TGTGCCAGCAGCCTTATAGGCCAATACACCATATATTTT. J is TRBJ1-3 and V is TRBV7-2, with no clear D. Germline lookup yields CDR1 SGHTA and CDR2 FQGNSA. Trimming removed 5 bases from V and 8 bases from J, with 13 bases in between. The CDR3 covers 13 residues.

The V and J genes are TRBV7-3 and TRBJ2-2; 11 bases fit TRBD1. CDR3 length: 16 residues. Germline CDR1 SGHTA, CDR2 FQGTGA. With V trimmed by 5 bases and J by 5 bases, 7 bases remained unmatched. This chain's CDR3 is CASSPRTGGTTGELFF. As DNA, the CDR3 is TGTGCCAGCAGCCCCCGGACAGGGGGCACTACCGGGGAGCTGTTTTTT. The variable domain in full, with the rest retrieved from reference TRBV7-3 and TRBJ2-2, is GAGVSQTPSNKVTEKGKYVELRCDPISGHTALYWYRQSLGQGPEFLIYFQGTGAADDSGLPNDRFFAVRPEGSVSTLKIQRTERGDSAVYLCASSPRTGGTTGELFFGEGSRLTVL.

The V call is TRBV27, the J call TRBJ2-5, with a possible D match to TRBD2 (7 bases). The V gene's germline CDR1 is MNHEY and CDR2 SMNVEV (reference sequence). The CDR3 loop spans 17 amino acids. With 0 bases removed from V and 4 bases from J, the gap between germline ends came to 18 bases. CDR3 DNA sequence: TGTGCCAGCAGTTTATCCCCCGGGGGGCAGGGAGGAGAGACCCAGTACTTC. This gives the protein CASSLSPGGQGGETQYF.

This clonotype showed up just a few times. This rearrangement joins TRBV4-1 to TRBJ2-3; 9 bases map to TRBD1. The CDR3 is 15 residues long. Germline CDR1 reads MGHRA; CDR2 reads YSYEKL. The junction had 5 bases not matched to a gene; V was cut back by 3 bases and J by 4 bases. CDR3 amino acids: CASSQIQGAADTQYF. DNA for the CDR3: TGCGCCAGCAGCCAGATACAGGGGGCTGCAGATACGCAGTATTTT.

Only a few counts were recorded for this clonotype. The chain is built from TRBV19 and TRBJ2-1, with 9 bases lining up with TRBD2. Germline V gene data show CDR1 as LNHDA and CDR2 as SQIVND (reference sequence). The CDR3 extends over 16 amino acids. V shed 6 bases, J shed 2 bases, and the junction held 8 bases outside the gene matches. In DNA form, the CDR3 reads TGTGCCAGTAGCCACACAGCGGGGGGAACCTACAATGAGCAGTTCTTC. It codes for CASSHTAGGTYNEQFF.

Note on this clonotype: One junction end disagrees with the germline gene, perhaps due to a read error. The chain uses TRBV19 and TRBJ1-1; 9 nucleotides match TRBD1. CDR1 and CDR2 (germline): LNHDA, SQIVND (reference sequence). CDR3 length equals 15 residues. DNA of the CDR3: TGTGCCAGTAGGATGAACAGGGGGCTGAAGACTGAAGCTTTCTTT. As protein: CASRMNRGLKTEAFF.

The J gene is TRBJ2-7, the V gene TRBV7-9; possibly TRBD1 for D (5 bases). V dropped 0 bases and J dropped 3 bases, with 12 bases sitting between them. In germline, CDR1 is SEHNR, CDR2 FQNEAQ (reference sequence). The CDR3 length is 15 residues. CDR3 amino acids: CASSLASGLFYEQYF. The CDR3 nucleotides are TGTGCCAGCAGCTTAGCGTCAGGGCTGTTCTACGAGCAGTACTTC.

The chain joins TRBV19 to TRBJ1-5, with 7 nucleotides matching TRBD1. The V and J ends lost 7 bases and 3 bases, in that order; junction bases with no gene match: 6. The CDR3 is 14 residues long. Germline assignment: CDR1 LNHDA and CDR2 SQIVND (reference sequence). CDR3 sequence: CASMRTGDNQPQHF. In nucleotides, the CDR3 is TGTGCCAGTATGAGGACAGGAGACAATCAGCCCCAGCATTTT.

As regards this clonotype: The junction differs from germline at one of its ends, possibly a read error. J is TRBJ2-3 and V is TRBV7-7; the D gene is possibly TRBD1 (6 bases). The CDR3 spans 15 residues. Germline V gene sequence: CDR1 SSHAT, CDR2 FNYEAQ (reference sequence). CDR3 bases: TGTGCTAGCAGCTTAGGTACTACAGGGCTAGATACGCAGTATTTT. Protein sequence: CASSLGTTGLDTQYF. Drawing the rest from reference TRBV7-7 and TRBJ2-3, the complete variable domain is GAGVSQSPRYKVTKRGQDVTLRCDPISSHATLYWYQQALGQGPEFLTYFNYEAQPDKSGLPSDRFSAERPEGSISTLTIQRTEQRDSAMYRCASSLGTTGLDTQYFGPGTRLTVL.

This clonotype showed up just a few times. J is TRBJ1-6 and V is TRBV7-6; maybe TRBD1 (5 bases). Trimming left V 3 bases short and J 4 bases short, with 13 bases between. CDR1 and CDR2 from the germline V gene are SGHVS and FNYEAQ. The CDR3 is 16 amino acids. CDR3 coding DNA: TGTGCCAGCAGCTTGGGTGACAGCGCGTATAATTCACCCCTCCACTTT. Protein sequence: CASSLGDSAYNSPLHF.

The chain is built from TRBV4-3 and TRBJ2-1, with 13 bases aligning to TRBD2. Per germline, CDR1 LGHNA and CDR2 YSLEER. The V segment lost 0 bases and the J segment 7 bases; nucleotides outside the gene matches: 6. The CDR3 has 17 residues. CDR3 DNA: TGCGCCAGCAGCCAAGATATCGGGACTAGCGGGATGAATGAGCAGTTCTTC. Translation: CASSQDIGTSGMNEQFF.

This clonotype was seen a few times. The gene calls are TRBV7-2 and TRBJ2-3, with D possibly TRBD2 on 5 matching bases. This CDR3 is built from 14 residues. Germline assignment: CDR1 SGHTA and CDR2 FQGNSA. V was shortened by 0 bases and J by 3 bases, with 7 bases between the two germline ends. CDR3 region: CASSLARRTDTQYF. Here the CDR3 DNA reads TGTGCCAGCAGCTTAGCTCGGAGGACAGATACGCAGTATTTT.

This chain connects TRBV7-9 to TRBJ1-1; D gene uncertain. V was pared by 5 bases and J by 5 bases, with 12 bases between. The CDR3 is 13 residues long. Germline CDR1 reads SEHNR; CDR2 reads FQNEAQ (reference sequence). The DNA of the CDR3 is TGTGCCAGCAGCCGTTCGGGGAGTACTGAAGCTTTCTTT. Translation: CASSRSGSTEAFF.

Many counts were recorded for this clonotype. The CDR3 coding sequence is TGTGCCAGCAGCAGGGCCTGGGGGGATGAGCAGTTCTTC. It encodes CASSRAWGDEQFF. The gene calls are TRBV7-9 and TRBJ2-1; possibly TRBD2 for D (6 bases). The CDR3 consists of 13 residues. Trimming removed 5 bases from V and 8 bases from J, with 13 bases in between. Germline V gene data show CDR1 as SEHNR and CDR2 as FQNEAQ (reference sequence).

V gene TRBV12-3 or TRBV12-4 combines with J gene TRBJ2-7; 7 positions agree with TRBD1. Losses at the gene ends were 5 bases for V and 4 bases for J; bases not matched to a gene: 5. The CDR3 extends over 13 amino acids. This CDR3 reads CASSPGQEYEQYF. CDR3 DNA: TGTGCCAGCAGTCCTGGACAGGAATACGAGCAGTACTTC.

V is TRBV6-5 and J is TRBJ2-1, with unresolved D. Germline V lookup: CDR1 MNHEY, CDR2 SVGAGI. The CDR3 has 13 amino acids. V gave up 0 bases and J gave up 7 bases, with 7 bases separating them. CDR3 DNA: TGTGCCAGCAGTTACTCGAAAGTGAATGAGCAGTTCTTC. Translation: CASSYSKVNEQFF.

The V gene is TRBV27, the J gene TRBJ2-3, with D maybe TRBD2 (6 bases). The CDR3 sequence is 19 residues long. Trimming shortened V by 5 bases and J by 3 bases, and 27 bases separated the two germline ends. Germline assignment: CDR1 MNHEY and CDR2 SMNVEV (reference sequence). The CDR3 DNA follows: TGTGCCAGCAGTACCCCGGGACTCCAAAGGAGGGGTAAAACAGATACGCAGTATTTT. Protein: CASSTPGLQRRGKTDTQYF.

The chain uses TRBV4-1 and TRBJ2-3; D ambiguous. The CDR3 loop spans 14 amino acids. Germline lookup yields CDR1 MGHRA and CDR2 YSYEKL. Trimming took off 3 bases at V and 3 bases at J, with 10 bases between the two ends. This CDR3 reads CASSQNRLTDTQYF. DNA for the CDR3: TGCGCCAGCAGCCAGAACCGGTTGACAGATACGCAGTATTTT.

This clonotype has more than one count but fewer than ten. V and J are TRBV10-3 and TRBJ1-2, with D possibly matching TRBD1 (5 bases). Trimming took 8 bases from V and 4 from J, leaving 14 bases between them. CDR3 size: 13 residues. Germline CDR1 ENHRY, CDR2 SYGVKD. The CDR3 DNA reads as TGTGCCATCGAGAGGGGCGAGGGCTATGGCTACACCTTC. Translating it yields CAIERGEGYGYTF.

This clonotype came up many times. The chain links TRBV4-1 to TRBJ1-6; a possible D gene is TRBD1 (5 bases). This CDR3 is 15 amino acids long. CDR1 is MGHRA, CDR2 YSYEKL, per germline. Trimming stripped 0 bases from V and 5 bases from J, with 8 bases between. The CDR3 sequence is CASSQDSGNNSPLHF. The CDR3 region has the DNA TGCGCCAGCAGCCAAGATTCAGGGAATAATTCACCCCTCCACTTT.

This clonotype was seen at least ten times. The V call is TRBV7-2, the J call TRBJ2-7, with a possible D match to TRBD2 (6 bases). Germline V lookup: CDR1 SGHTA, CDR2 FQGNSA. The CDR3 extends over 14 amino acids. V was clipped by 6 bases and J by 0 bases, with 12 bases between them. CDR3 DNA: TGTGCCAGCAGTTATGGGACTGGCTCCTACGAGCAGTACTTC. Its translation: CASSYGTGSYEQYF.